This TCR beta chain was sequenced during a study of blood T cell repertoires in COVID-19 (dated by TCRdb to 2020 to 2021). Background for the entire study: Samples from collaborators originated in the United States, Italy and Spain and spanned both the acute and convalescent phases of COVID-19. Deeply sampled blood TCRbeta repertoires from subjects exposed to, actively infected with, or recovered from COVID-19 were included in the dataset. The prospective study material was composed of cDNA or gDNA derived from T cells, B-cell-depleted T cells, or PBMCs. HLA class I and class II types, where available, came from metadata supplied by the sample provider rather than from assay-based typing. The repertoires were released in a freely available public database meant as a resource for research on the immune response to SARS-CoV-2. The sample metadata nearly always contained a de-identified subject ID, COVID-19 status, age in years and sex. Samples came from the ongoing ImmuneRACE study (first 160 participants) plus 1,254 subjects from 6 global collaborators. Study-level results and caveats: The amount of clinical and demographic metadata varied by source and participant and was provided uncurated.

TCRbeta CDR3 regions were amplified from genomic DNA using the immunoSEQ Assay, a bias-controlled multiplex PCR. Per the source publication's procedure: Nucleated cell counts per sample were estimated from amplification of reference gene primers within the assay. To quantify the absolute abundance of each unique TCRbeta CDR3 rearrangement, sequence reads were collapsed and filtered. Productive Simpson clonality was computed per sample as the square root of Simpson's diversity index over productive rearrangements. TCRdb took this table from immuneACCESS and kept in-frame rearrangements with V and J called. Such tables lack part of the clones; where checked against another copy, unresolved V genes explain under half of the gap, and the rest is unexplained. For V, J and clone size, that table is used; D and trimming come from the DNA. For this sample there are 300,000 to 450,000 clones; over 65% appear just once. 1.1% of the sample is in the top ten clones.

Concerning this clone itself: Its antigen remains undetermined. There are no base qualities to consult, and no much larger clone falls within one base.

Collaborating institutions collected whole blood in K2EDTA tubes following their own protocols. For TCRbeta analysis, collaborators shipped samples in one of three forms: frozen whole blood, isolated PBMCs, or DNA extracted from either of those sample types. The germline V gene (reference sequence) gives CDR1 as LNHDA and CDR2 as SQIVND. The CDR3 runs 15 residues from the cysteine to the phenylalanine. Here the CDR3 DNA is all that survives: 45 bases in frame from base 1. V is pruned by 4 bases and J by 7 bases, leaving 7 bases of the junction without a gene match. This receptor was obtained from a human donor with acute or convalescent COVID-19. The donor label of this sample is uncertain. The source material was peripheral blood. The chain joins TRBV19 to TRBJ1-6; 7 middle bases align to TRBD1. The CDR3 region: CASSTDRSPNSPLHF. The DNA reads as follows: TGTGCCAGTAGTACGGACAGGAGCCCCAATTCACCCCTCCACTTT.